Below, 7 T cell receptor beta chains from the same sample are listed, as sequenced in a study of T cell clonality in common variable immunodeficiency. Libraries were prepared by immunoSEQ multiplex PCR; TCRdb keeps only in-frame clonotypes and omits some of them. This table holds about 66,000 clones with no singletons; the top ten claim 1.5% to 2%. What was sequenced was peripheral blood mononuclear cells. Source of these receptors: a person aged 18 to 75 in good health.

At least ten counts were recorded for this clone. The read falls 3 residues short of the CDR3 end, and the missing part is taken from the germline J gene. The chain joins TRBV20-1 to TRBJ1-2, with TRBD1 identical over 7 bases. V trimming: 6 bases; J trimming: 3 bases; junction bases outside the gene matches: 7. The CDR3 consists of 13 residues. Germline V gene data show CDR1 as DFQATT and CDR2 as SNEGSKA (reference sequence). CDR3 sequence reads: CSAPTGRDYGYTF. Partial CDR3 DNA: TGCAGTGCCCCGACAGGGAGGGACTATGGC.

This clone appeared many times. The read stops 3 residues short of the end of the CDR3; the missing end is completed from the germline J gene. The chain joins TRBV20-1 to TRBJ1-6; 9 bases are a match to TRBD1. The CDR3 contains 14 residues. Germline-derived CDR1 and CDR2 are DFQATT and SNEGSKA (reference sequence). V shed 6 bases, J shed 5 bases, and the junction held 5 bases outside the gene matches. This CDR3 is CSARGTGNNSPLHF. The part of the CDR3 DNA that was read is TGCAGTGCCCGTGGGACAGGGAATAATTCACCC.

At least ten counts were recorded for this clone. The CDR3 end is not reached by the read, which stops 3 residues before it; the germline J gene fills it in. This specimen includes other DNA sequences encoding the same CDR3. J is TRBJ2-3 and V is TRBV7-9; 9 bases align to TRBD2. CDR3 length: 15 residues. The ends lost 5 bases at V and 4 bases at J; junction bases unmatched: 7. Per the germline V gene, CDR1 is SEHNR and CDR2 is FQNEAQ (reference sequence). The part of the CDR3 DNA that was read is TGTGCCAGCAGCCCGTATAGCGGGAGATCAGATACG. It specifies CASSPYSGRSDT. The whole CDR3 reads CASSPYSGRSDTQYF.

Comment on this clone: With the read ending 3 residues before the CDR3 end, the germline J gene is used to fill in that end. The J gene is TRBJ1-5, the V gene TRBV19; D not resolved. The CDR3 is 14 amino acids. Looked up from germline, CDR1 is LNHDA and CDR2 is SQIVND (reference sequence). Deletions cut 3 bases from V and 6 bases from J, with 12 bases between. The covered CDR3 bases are TGTGCCAGTAGTATGTCGGTAGTCGGTCAGCCC. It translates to CASSMSVVGQP. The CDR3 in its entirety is CASSMSVVGQPQHF.

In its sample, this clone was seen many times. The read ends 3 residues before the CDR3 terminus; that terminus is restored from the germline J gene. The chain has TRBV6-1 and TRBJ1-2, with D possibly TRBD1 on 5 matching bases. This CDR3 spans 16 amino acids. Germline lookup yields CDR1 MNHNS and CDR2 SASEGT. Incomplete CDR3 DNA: TGTGCCAGCAGTGCAGAGCCGGGACTGCGACTTGGAGGC. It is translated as CASSAEPGLRLGG. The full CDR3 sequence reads CASSAEPGLRLGGYTF.

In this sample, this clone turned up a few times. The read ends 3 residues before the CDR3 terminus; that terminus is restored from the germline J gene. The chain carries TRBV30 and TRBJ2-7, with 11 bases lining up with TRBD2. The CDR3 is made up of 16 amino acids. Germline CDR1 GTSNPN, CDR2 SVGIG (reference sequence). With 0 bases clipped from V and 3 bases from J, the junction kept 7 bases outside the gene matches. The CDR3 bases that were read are TGTGCCTGGAGTGTACGGGCTAGCGGGGGGATCTACGAG. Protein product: CAWSVRASGGIYE. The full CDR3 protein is CAWSVRASGGIYEQYF.

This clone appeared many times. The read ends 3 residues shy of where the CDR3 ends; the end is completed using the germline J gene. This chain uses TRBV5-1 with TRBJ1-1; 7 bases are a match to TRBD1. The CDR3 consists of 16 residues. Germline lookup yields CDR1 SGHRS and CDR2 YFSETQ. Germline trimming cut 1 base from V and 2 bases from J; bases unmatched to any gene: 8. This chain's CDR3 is CASSLRGGTDNTEAFF. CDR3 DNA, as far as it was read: TGCGCCAGCAGCTTGAGGGGCGGGACAGACAACACTGAA.